This TCR beta chain was retrieved from a study of blood T cell repertoires in COVID-19 (TCRdb year 2020). Concerning the study at large: Samples from collaborators originated in the United States, Italy and Spain and spanned both the acute and convalescent phases of COVID-19. The material from the prospective study consisted of cDNA or gDNA derived from T cells, B-cell-depleted T cells, or PBMCs. Deeply sampled blood TCRbeta repertoires from subjects exposed to, actively infected with, or recovered from COVID-19 were included in the dataset. The repertoires were made available in a free public database intended to serve as a resource for research on the immune response to SARS-CoV-2. Samples came from the ongoing ImmuneRACE study (first 160 participants) plus 1,254 subjects from 6 global collaborators. The sample metadata nearly always contained a de-identified subject ID, COVID-19 status, age in years and sex. HLA class I and class II types, where available, came from metadata supplied by the sample provider rather than from assay-based typing.

The CDR3 measures 15 amino acids from cysteine to phenylalanine. Only CDR3 DNA is held: 45 bases, read in frame from base 1. Reading the germline V gene (reference sequence) gives CDR1 LNHDA and CDR2 SQIVND. The junction carries 13 bases between V and J, which are trimmed by 1 base and 6 bases respectively. Remarks on this clone: The antigen this receptor binds is unknown. Base quality data are lacking; no much larger clone is found one base away.

TCRbeta CDR3 regions were amplified from genomic DNA by means of the immunoSEQ Assay, a bias-controlled multiplex PCR. As for the original processing: The number of nucleated cells in each sample was estimated from the amplification of reference gene primers within the assay. To quantify the absolute abundance of each unique TCRbeta CDR3 rearrangement, sequence reads were collapsed and filtered. For each sample, productive Simpson clonality was calculated by taking the square root of Simpson's diversity index across productive rearrangements. What TCRdb holds here is the immuneACCESS table cut down to in-frame rearrangements. Part of the clones is not present; checked against another copy, under half of the missing clones reflect an unresolved V gene, and the others are unexplained. That table gives V, J and clone size, and the DNA gave D and trimming. Counted in this sample were around 130,000 clones; 70% to 90% of them appeared once. The top ten constitute 3.4% of the sample.

What the study reported, not specific to this receptor: The quantity of clinical and demographic metadata differed by source and by participant and was supplied without curation.

Participants in the prospective study were enrolled through a virtual design, were aged 18 to 89 years, and lived in under 25 United States geographic areas. To assign participants to cohorts, the prospective study relied on clinical history that participants themselves reported in a screening survey and a study questionnaire. Mobile phlebotomists in the prospective study collected whole blood, serum and a nasopharyngeal or oropharyngeal swab from every participant. Additional blood draws and questionnaires over an approximately two-month period could optionally be provided by prospective study participants. Before DNA extraction, prospective study blood samples were shipped either frozen or at room temperature.

Sequencing was done on a sample of PBMCs or T cells enriched from blood (not recorded which). The clonotype was recovered from a woman aged 50 to 65 with acute COVID-19. The V and J genes are TRBV19 and TRBJ1-5, with TRBD1 as a weak D call on 6 bases. The DNA sequence is as follows: TGTGCCAGTAGTATAGGACAGGACTCGGGTCAGCCCCAGCATTTT. It is translated as CASSIGQDSGQPQHF.